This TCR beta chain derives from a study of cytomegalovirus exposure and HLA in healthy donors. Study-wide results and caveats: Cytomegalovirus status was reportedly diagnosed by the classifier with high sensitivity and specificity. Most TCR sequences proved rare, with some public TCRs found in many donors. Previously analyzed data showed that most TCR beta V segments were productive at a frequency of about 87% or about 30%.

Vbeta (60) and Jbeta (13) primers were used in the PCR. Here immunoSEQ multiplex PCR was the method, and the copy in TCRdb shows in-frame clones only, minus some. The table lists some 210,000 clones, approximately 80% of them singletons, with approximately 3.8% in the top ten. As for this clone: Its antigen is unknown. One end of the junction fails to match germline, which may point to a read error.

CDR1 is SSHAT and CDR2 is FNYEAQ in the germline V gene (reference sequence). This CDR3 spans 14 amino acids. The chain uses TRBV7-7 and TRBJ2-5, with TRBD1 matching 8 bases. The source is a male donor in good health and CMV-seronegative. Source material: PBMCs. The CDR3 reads CASSRTGQQETQYF. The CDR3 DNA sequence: TGTGCTAGCAGCCGGACAGGGCAACAAGAGACCCAGTACTTC.